This paragraph reports one T cell receptor (beta chain). With random hexamers, reverse transcription was performed on roughly 0.5 to 1 ug of RNA. MiXCR, run by TCRdb on the immunoSEQ multiplex PCR reads, gives a single entry per CDR3 protein. The sample yields some 96,000 distinct CDR3 sequences, 95% seen once. This CDR3 comprises 14 residues. J gave up 2 bases and V 4 bases, and 3 bases lay outside the gene matches. The germline gives CDR1 LNHNV, CDR2 YYDKDF (reference sequence). The source of the sample is a study of CD8 T cells in Susac syndrome. The sequenced material came from CD8+ T cells from PBMCs. The chain couples TRBV15 to TRBJ2-7; TRBD1 matches at 9 bases. This TCR derives from a human donor with Susac syndrome. The CDR3 sequence: CATSTTGGPYEQYF. CDR3 sequence (DNA): TGTGCCACCAGCACCACAGGGGGCCCCTACGAGCAGTACTTC.